The 8 T cell receptor beta chains given below trace back to one sample, sequenced in a study of OX40 agonist ivuxolimab in advanced cancers. Here immunoSEQ multiplex PCR was the method, and the copy in TCRdb shows in-frame clones only, minus some. This table holds about 82,000 clones, about 90% found once. The input for sequencing was CD4+ or CD8+ T cells sorted from blood, taken in a trial of the OX40 agonist ivuxolimab. The source is an adult with an advanced solid tumor such as melanoma, head and neck, liver or kidney cancer.

The chain has TRBV6-5 and TRBJ2-7; no clear D. Germline loops: CDR1 MNHEY, CDR2 SVGAGI. With 6 bases removed from V and 0 bases from J, the gap between germline ends came to 15 bases. This CDR3 is built from 15 residues. The CDR3 loop is CASRSSGPSSYEQYF. CDR3 sequence (DNA): TGTGCCAGCAGATCCTCCGGGCCTAGCTCCTACGAGCAGTACTTC.

V gene TRBV7-3 combines with J gene TRBJ2-3; D is undetermined. V shed 3 bases and J shed 5 bases, with 12 bases lying between them. This CDR3 contains 14 residues. Germline CDR1 SGHTA, CDR2 FQGTGA. DNA for the CDR3: TGTGCCAGCAGCTTCGGTCTTACCGGAGATACGCAGTATTTT. Its protein is CASSFGLTGDTQYF.

The chain employs TRBV6-6 and TRBJ2-5, with 10 positions matching TRBD1. Judging by the DNA end, TRBJ2-7 fits better; the J call may be wrong. This CDR3 has 14 amino acids. Germline V lookup: CDR1 MNHNY, CDR2 SVGAGI (reference sequence). This CDR3 reads CASSSRQGANEQYF. CDR3 in DNA: TGTGCCAGCAGTTCGCGACAGGGGGCCAACGAGCAGTACTTC.

The chain uses TRBV5-4 and TRBJ1-4, with D unclear. This CDR3 spans 15 amino acids. Trimming took 0 bases from V and 7 from J, leaving 13 bases between them. In germline, CDR1 is SGHNT, CDR2 YYREEE (reference sequence). The DNA for the CDR3 is TGTGCCAGCAGCTTGGGGGCCCGCCCGAGTGAAAAACTGTTTTTT. This sequence encodes CASSLGARPSEKLFF.

The chain links TRBV28 to TRBJ2-1; D remains ambiguous. CDR1 and CDR2 (germline): MDHEN, SYDVKM. The CDR3 sequence is 15 residues long. V lost 6 bases, J lost 1 base, and 13 bases lay in between. This chain's CDR3 is CASSPNWRSYNEQFF. The CDR3 nucleotides are TGTGCCAGCAGCCCTAACTGGCGGTCCTACAATGAGCAGTTCTTC.

This clone was observed once. The chain couples TRBV25-1 to TRBJ1-4; the match to TRBD1 covers 10 bases. CDR3 length: 15 residues. Per the germline V gene, CDR1 is MGHDK and CDR2 is SYGVNS. V lost 3 bases, J lost 8 bases, and 6 bases stayed unmatched. The chain's CDR3 is CASSESTGGSEKLFF. CDR3 bases: TGTGCCAGCAGTGAGTCGACAGGGGGCTCGGAAAAACTGTTTTTT.

The rearrangement links TRBV10-3 to TRBJ2-7; possibly TRBD1 or TRBD2 for D (5 bases each). V shed 6 bases and J shed 5 bases, with 11 bases lying between them. The CDR3 consists of 12 residues. Germline CDR1 and CDR2: ENHRY and SYGVKD. In nucleotides, the CDR3 is TGTGCCATCAGCGCCGGGGCCCACGAGCAGTACTTC. This codes for CAISAGAHEQYF.

The rearrangement links TRBV9 to TRBJ2-3, with TRBD2 matching over 11 bases. The CDR3 spans 17 residues. Germline lookup yields CDR1 SGDLS and CDR2 YYNGEE. V lost 4 bases and J lost 4; bases outside the gene matches: 11. Here the CDR3 reads CASSSPTTSGIADTQYF. CDR3 nucleotides: TGTGCCAGCAGCTCCCCAACGACTAGCGGGATTGCAGATACGCAGTATTTT.